These 14 T cell receptor beta chains share one sample of origin, sequenced in a study of blood T cell repertoires in COVID-19. Sequencing was performed with immunoSEQ multiplex PCR; in TCRdb, only in-frame clones are kept and a portion is missing. The data hold roughly 84,000 clones, with approximately 81% observed a single time. Sequences were obtained from peripheral blood. The receptor source for this set is a woman of 80 years or more with acute or convalescent COVID-19.

V and J are TRBV27 and TRBJ2-2; 12 positions agree with TRBD2. J gave up 4 bases and V 9 bases, and 6 bases lay outside the gene matches. This CDR3 has 15 residues. Germline-derived CDR1 and CDR2 are MNHEY and SMNVEV (reference sequence). The CDR3 is CASSGLAGPTGELFF. The CDR3 DNA reads as TGTGCCAGTTCCGGACTAGCGGGGCCCACCGGGGAGCTGTTTTTT.

CDR3 nucleotides: TGTGCCACCAGTGATTTTGGCAGGGGGCGTACCGGGGAGCTGTTTTTT. It yields the protein CATSDFGRGRTGELFF. The chain joins TRBV24-1 to TRBJ2-2, with TRBD1 identical over 8 bases. Germline assignment: CDR1 KGHDR and CDR2 SFDVKD. This CDR3 has 16 amino acids. Trimming cost V 1 base and J 5 bases; bases outside gene matches: 5.

The chain uses TRBV28 and TRBJ2-3; 9 bases match TRBD2. Looked up from germline, CDR1 is MDHEN and CDR2 is SYDVKM. V lost 4 bases and J lost 0; bases outside the gene matches: 5. This CDR3 region has 16 residues. For the CDR3, the DNA is TGTGCCAGCAGTTCCCCCCTAGCGGGAAGCACAGATACGCAGTATTTT. Translating gives CASSSPLAGSTDTQYF.

In regard to this clone: The junction departs from the called germline gene at one end, perhaps through a read error. The chain uses TRBV6-1 and TRBJ1-3; D is unclear. The V gene's germline CDR1 is MNHNS and CDR2 SASEGT. This CDR3 comprises 17 residues. CDR3 in amino acids: CASREEDRRNSGNTIYF. In DNA form, the CDR3 reads TGTGCCAGCCGTGAGGAGGACCGCCGGAACTCTGGAAACACCATATATTTT.

CDR3 region: CASSAYRGSGNTIYF. CDR3 DNA: TGTGCCAGCAGTGCTTACAGGGGCTCTGGAAACACCATATATTTT. The rearrangement uses TRBV25-1 and TRBJ1-3, with 7 bases lining up with TRBD1. The germline V gene has CDR1 MGHDK and CDR2 SYGVNS. The CDR3 consists of 15 residues. V dropped 4 bases and J dropped 0; count of bases not matched to a gene: 3.

V and J are TRBV10-3 and TRBJ1-2; 7 bases fit TRBD1. The CDR3 totals 15 residues. J lost 2 bases, V lost 1 base, and 4 bases had no gene match. The germline CDR1 and CDR2 sequences are ENHRY and SYGVKD. The CDR3 nucleotides read TGTGCCATCAGTGAGTTACAGGGGCAGAACTATGGCTACACCTTC. Protein: CAISELQGQNYGYTF.

The J gene is TRBJ2-3, the V gene TRBV10-3; tentative D call: TRBD2 (5 bases). Germline V gene lookup returns CDR1 ENHRY and CDR2 SYGVKD. Trimming took 4 bases from V and 1 from J, leaving 12 bases between them. This CDR3 has 15 residues. CDR3 loop: CAISAGVLGTDTQYF. Written as DNA, the CDR3 is TGTGCCATCAGTGCCGGGGTGCTTGGCACAGATACGCAGTATTTT.

V is TRBV5-4 and J is TRBJ2-2; 7 bases map to TRBD1. This CDR3 contains 15 residues. Trimming cost V 4 bases and J 5 bases; bases outside gene matches: 8. The germline V gene has CDR1 SGHNT and CDR2 YYREEE (reference sequence). The CDR3: CASSPGQDSTGELFF. The CDR3 nucleotides are TGTGCCAGCAGCCCTGGACAGGACTCTACCGGGGAGCTGTTTTTT.

The rearrangement links TRBV9 to TRBJ1-1, with TRBD1 as a possible D gene (6 bases). Per germline, CDR1 SGDLS and CDR2 YYNGEE. Deletions cut 2 bases from V and 8 bases from J, with 10 bases between. The CDR3 contains 12 residues. The CDR3 bases are TGTGCCAGCAGCGTGGTTCAGGGGGAAGCTTTCTTT. Amino acid sequence: CASSVVQGEAFF.

The chain uses TRBV6-5 and TRBJ1-6, with 7 bases identical to TRBD1. The CDR3 covers 13 residues. The trim removed 7 bases at V and 6 bases at J, leaving 3 bases unmatched. The germline V gene has CDR1 MNHEY and CDR2 SVGAGI. The CDR3 sequence is CASMDRINSPLHF. In DNA, the CDR3 is TGTGCCAGCATGGACAGGATTAATTCACCCCTCCACTTT.

This chain uses TRBV5-1 with TRBJ1-4; the match to TRBD1 covers 8 bases. Germline V gene sequence: CDR1 SGHRS, CDR2 YFSETQ. Germline trimming cut 4 bases from V and 2 bases from J; bases unmatched to any gene: 7. This CDR3 has 16 amino acids. The chain's CDR3 is CASSVQGALTNEKLFF. The CDR3 nucleotides are TGCGCCAGCAGCGTCCAGGGGGCTCTTACTAATGAAAAACTGTTTTTT.

The chain recombines TRBV6-1 with TRBJ1-5; 7 nucleotides line up with TRBD1. The CDR3 is 16 amino acids. Trimming took 4 bases from V and 3 from J; bases not matched to a gene: 9. Germline V lookup: CDR1 MNHNS, CDR2 SASEGT. CDR3 DNA sequence: TGTGCCAGCAGTGGAGGGGGCGCTTTCCCCAATCAGCCCCAGCATTTT. Translation gives CASSGGGAFPNQPQHF.

V and J are TRBV5-1 and TRBJ2-2, with D maybe TRBD2 (6 bases). V lost 1 base to trimming and J lost 4 bases, with 11 bases between them. Germline V lookup: CDR1 SGHRS, CDR2 YFSETQ. CDR3 size: 15 residues. CDR3 DNA sequence: TGCGCCAGCAGCTTGCGGAGGGTGGGCACCGGGGAGCTGTTTTTT. The encoded protein is CASSLRRVGTGELFF.

The V and J genes are TRBV20-1 and TRBJ1-1; possible D gene TRBD1, 5 bases. The CDR3 covers 11 residues. Germline CDR1 and CDR2: DFQATT and SNEGSKA (reference sequence). The V and J ends lost 7 bases and 7 bases respectively, with 13 bases between them. The CDR3 is CSEPRGGEAFF. DNA for the CDR3: TGCAGTGAACCTCGGGGGGGTGAAGCTTTCTTT.